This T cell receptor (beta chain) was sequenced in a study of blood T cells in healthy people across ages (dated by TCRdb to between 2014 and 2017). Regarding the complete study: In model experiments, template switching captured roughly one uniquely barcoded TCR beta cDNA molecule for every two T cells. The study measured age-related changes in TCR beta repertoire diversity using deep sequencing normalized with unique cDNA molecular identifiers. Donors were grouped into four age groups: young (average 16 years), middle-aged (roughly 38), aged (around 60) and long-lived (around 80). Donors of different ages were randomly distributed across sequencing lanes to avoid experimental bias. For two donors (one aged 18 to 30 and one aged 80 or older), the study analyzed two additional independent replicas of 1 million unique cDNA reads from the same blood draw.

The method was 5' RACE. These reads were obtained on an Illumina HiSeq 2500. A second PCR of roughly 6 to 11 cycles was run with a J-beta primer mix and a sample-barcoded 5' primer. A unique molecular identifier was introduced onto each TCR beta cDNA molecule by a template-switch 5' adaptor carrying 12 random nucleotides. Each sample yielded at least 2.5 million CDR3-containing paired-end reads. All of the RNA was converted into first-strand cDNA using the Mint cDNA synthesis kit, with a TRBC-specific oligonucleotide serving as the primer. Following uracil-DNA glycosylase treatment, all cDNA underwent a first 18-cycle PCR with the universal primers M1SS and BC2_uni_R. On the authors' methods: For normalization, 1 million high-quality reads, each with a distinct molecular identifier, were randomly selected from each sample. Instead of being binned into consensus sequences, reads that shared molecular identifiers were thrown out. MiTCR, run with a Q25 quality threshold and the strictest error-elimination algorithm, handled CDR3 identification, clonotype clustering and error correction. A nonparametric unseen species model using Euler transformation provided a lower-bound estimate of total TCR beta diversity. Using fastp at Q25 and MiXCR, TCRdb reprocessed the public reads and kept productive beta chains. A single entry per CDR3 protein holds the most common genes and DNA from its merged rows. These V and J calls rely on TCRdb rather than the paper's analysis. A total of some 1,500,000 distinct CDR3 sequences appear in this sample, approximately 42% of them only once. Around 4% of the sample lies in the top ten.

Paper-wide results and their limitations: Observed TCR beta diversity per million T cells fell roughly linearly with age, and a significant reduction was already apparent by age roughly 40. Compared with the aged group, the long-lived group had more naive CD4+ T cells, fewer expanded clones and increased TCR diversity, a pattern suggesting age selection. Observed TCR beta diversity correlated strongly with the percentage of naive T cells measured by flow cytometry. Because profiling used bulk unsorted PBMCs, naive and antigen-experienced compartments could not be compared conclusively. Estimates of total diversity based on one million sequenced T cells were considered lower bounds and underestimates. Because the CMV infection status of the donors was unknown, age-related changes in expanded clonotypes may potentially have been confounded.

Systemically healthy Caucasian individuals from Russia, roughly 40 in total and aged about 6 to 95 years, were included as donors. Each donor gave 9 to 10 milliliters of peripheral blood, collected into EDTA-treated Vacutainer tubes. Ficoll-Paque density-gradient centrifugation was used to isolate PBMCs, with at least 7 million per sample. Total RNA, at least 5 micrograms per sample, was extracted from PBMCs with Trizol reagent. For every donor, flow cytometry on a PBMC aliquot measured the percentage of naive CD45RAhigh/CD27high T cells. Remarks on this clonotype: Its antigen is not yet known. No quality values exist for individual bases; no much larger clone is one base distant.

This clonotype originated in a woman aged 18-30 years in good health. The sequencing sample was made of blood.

The encoded CDR3 is CSVRTGGPTGTQYF. The DNA is as follows: TGCAGTGTTCGAACGGGGGGCCCCACGGGGACCCAGTACTTC. The chain is assembled from TRBV20-1 and TRBJ2-4, and the D gene may be TRBD2, 7 bases matching. The end of the DNA aligns better with TRBJ2-5, so the J call may be wrong. The germline V gene (reference sequence) yields DFQATT for CDR1 and SNEGSKA for CDR2. The CDR3, cysteine through phenylalanine, is 14 amino acids long. CDR3 DNA is the only sequence kept; it has 42 bases, read in frame from the first base.